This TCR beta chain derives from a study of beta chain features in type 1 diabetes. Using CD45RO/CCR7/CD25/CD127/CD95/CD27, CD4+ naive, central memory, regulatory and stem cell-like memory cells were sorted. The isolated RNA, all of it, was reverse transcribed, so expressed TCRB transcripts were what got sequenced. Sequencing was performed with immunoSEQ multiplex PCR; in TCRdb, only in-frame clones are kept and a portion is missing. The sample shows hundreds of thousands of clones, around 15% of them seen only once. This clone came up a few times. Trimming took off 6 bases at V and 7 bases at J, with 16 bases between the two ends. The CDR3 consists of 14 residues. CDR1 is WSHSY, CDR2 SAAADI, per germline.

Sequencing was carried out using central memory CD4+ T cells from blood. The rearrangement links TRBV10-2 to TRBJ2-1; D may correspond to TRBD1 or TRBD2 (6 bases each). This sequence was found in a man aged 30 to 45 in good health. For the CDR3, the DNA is TGCGCCAGCAGCGATGGGGGGCCGAATAATGAGCAGTTCTTC. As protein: CASSDGGPNNEQFF.